What follows is one TCR beta chain and its context. The antigen remains unidentified. The data are from a study of T cells after yellow fever vaccination. Findings of the study overall: It was the secondary response that reached its peak faster, day 5 versus 15, but it was weaker. Only a minor proportion of clonotypes was detected across both CD4 and CD8 compartments. Reappearance after the booster was observed for most primary-vaccination clones (96% CD4, roughly 90% CD8).

The V and J ends lost 5 bases and 4 bases, in that order; junction bases with no gene match: 7. This CDR3 comprises 15 residues. CDR1 and CDR2 from the germline V gene are SEHNR and FQNEAQ (reference sequence). Conversion of TCR transcripts into cDNA relied on 5'RACE template switching, which added a universal primer site and UMIs. TCRdb independently ran MiXCR on the 5' RACE reads; one entry per CDR3 protein. This table has more than 450,000 distinct CDR3 sequences, less than 25% appearing once. This chain joins TRBV7-9 and TRBJ2-5; 10 bases align to TRBD2. The sequence was collected from a man aged 18 to 30 who received the YFV17D yellow fever vaccine. This sample comprised PBMCs, obtained approximately 22 days after the first yellow fever vaccination. The CDR3 region has the DNA TGTGCCAGCAGCCCCGGACTAGCGGCATTAGAGACCCAGTACTTC. It is translated as CASSPGLAALETQYF.